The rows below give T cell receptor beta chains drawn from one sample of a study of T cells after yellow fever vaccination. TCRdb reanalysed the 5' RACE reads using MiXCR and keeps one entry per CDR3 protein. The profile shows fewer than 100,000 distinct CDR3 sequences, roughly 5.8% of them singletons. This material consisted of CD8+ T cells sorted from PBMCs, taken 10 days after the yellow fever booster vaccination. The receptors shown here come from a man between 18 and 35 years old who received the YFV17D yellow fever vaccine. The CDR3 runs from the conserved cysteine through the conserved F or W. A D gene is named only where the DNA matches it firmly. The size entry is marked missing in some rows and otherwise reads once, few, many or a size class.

cdr3_aa: CSARDLRSYGYTF
cdr3_nt: TGCAGTGCTAGAGATCTCAGGTCCTATGGCTACACCTTC
d_call: NA
v_call: TRBV20-1
clone_size: few
j_call: TRBJ1-2

cdr3_aa: CASNENTEAFF
cdr3_nt: TGTGCCAGCAATGAGAACACTGAAGCTTTCTTT
d_call: NA
v_call: TRBV6-2/TRBV6-3
clone_size: NA
j_call: TRBJ1-1

cdr3_aa: CASSLIGGELQYF
cdr3_nt: TGTGCCAGCAGCTTAATTGGCGGGGAGCTTCAGTATTTT
d_call: NA
v_call: TRBV7-2
clone_size: NA
j_call: TRBJ2-3

cdr3_aa: CASSSGQKYTEAFF
cdr3_nt: TGTGCCAGCAGCTCAGGACAGAAATACACTGAAGCTTTCTTT
d_call: NA
v_call: TRBV7-2
clone_size: NA
j_call: TRBJ1-1

cdr3_aa: CSARGGSGGPTGTDTQYF
cdr3_nt: TGCAGTGCTAGAGGTGGAAGCGGGGGGCCCACGGGGACAGATACGCAGTATTTT
d_call: TRBD2
v_call: TRBV20-1
clone_size: many
j_call: TRBJ2-3

cdr3_aa: CASTQTGTYEQYF
cdr3_nt: TGTGCCAGCACCCAGACAGGGACCTACGAGCAGTACTTC
d_call: TRBD1
v_call: TRBV12-3/TRBV12-4
clone_size: many
j_call: TRBJ2-7

cdr3_aa: CASSLPSGTSTDTQYF
cdr3_nt: TGTGCCAGCAGCTTACCTAGCGGGACGAGCACAGATACGCAGTATTTT
d_call: TRBD2
v_call: TRBV7-3
clone_size: many
j_call: TRBJ2-3

cdr3_aa: CASSLIWADSGNTIYF
cdr3_nt: TGTGCCAGCAGCTTAATATGGGCAGACTCTGGAAACACCATATATTTT
d_call: NA
v_call: TRBV7-2
clone_size: many
j_call: TRBJ1-3

cdr3_aa: CASYRGFFNQPQHF
cdr3_nt: TGTGCCAGTTACAGGGGGTTTTTCAATCAGCCCCAGCATTTT
d_call: TRBD1
v_call: TRBV6-1
clone_size: few
j_call: TRBJ1-5

cdr3_aa: CASSHVHGSRQPQHF
cdr3_nt: TGCGCCAGCAGCCACGTACATGGGTCGCGCCAGCCCCAGCATTTT
d_call: NA
v_call: TRBV4-1
clone_size: once
j_call: TRBJ1-5

cdr3_aa: CASNPTSGARRETQYF
cdr3_nt: TGTGCCAGCAATCCGACTAGCGGGGCTAGGAGGGAGACCCAGTACTTC
d_call: TRBD2
v_call: TRBV27
clone_size: NA
j_call: TRBJ2-5

cdr3_aa: CASSLRGSGTDTQYF
cdr3_nt: TGCGCCAGCAGCTTGAGGGGGTCGGGCACAGATACGCAGTATTTT
d_call: NA
v_call: TRBV5-1
clone_size: few
j_call: TRBJ2-3

cdr3_aa: CASSLGTGGRVNEQFF
cdr3_nt: TGTGCCAGCAGCTTGGGTACGGGGGGGCGCGTAAATGAGCAGTTCTTC
d_call: TRBD2
v_call: TRBV13
clone_size: NA
j_call: TRBJ2-1

cdr3_aa: CAWTGGYYGYTF
cdr3_nt: TGTGCCTGGACAGGGGGCTACTATGGCTACACCTTC
d_call: TRBD1
v_call: TRBV30
clone_size: few
j_call: TRBJ1-2

cdr3_aa: CATSRDRANTGELFF
cdr3_nt: TGTGCCACCAGCAGAGATAGGGCGAACACCGGGGAGCTGTTTTTT
d_call: NA
v_call: TRBV15
clone_size: few
j_call: TRBJ2-2

cdr3_aa: CASLTDTQYF
cdr3_nt: TGTGCATCGCTTACAGATACGCAGTATTTT
d_call: NA
v_call: TRBV30
clone_size: NA
j_call: TRBJ2-3

cdr3_aa: CSARGYDSSSYEQYF
cdr3_nt: TGCAGTGCTAGAGGATACGACTCCAGCTCCTACGAGCAGTACTTC
d_call: NA
v_call: TRBV20-1
clone_size: few
j_call: TRBJ2-7

cdr3_aa: CASSLRGVWSGEPSYNEQFF
cdr3_nt: TGCGCCAGCAGCTTGAGGGGTGTGTGGAGCGGGGAACCCTCCTACAATGAGCAGTTCTTC
d_call: TRBD2
v_call: TRBV5-1
clone_size: many
j_call: TRBJ2-1

cdr3_aa: CASSLIGGMNSPLHF
cdr3_nt: TGTGCCAGCAGTTTAATTGGGGGGATGAATTCACCCCTCCACTTT
d_call: NA
v_call: TRBV27
clone_size: NA
j_call: TRBJ1-6

cdr3_aa: CASSSRDSDIGRETQYF
cdr3_nt: TGTGCCAGCAGTTCCCGGGACTCCGATATCGGGAGGGAGACCCAGTACTTC
d_call: TRBD2
v_call: TRBV12-3/TRBV12-4
clone_size: NA
j_call: TRBJ2-5

cdr3_aa: CASSRGRERFTGELFF
cdr3_nt: TGCGCCAGCAGCCGGGGCCGGGAACGGTTCACCGGGGAGCTGTTTTTT
d_call: NA
v_call: TRBV5-1
clone_size: few
j_call: TRBJ2-2

cdr3_aa: CSVDADRGSEDTQYF
cdr3_nt: TGCAGCGTTGATGCGGACAGGGGAAGTGAAGATACGCAGTATTTT
d_call: TRBD1
v_call: TRBV29-1
clone_size: many
j_call: TRBJ2-3

cdr3_aa: CASSRRGSTDTQYF
cdr3_nt: TGTGCCAGCAGTCGCAGGGGAAGCACAGATACGCAGTATTTT
d_call: NA
v_call: TRBV27
clone_size: NA
j_call: TRBJ2-3